This record covers a single T cell receptor (beta chain). Sequencing used immunoSEQ multiplex PCR; TCRdb keeps in-frame clones, though not all of them. In the table there are under 300,000 clones, about 91% of which are singletons. This entry is derived from a study of blood T cell repertoires in COVID-19. The clonotype comes from a woman aged 40 to 50 who had recovered from COVID-19. Sequenced input: peripheral blood.

The CDR3 region is CASSPWRGGNSPLHF. CDR3 bases: TGCGCCAGCAGCCCGTGGAGAGGCGGTAATTCACCCCTCCACTTT. The chain carries TRBV23-1 and TRBJ1-6; D remains ambiguous. TRBV23-1 is designated an ORF whose function remains uncertain. This CDR3 has 15 amino acids. V lost 6 bases, J lost 6 bases, and 15 bases lay in between.